These 30 T cell receptor beta chains originate from one sample sequenced in a study of cytomegalovirus exposure and HLA in healthy donors. The study ran its PCR with 60 Vbeta and 13 Jbeta primers. Clones were sequenced by immunoSEQ multiplex PCR, and TCRdb holds only the in-frame ones, with some missing. The sample contains roughly 89,000 clones, roughly 81% of which appear only once. Sample: PBMCs. The receptors here all came from a woman aged 25 to 39 in good health and CMV-seronegative.

J is TRBJ2-3 and V is TRBV27, with a weak D call TRBD1 (5 bases). V was trimmed by 6 bases and J by 1 base, leaving 17 bases between them. This CDR3 region has 16 residues. CDR1 and CDR2 from the germline V gene are MNHEY and SMNVEV (reference sequence). CDR3 region: CASSLGQGRGTDTQYF. The CDR3 DNA sequence: TGTGCCAGCAGCCTGGGGCAGGGCAGGGGCACAGATACGCAGTATTTT.

The V call is TRBV6-1, the J call TRBJ1-5, with a tentative D call TRBD1 (6 bases). This CDR3 contains 13 residues. CDR1 is MNHNS, CDR2 SASEGT, per germline. With 6 bases removed from V and 7 bases from J, the gap between germline ends came to 13 bases. In nucleotides, the CDR3 is TGTGCCAGCAGCCCCATGAGGGGGCAGCCCCAGCATTTT. Protein product: CASSPMRGQPQHF.

The chain uses TRBV10-3 and TRBJ2-1, with TRBD2 matching 7 bases. The CDR3 is 18 amino acids. The germline gives CDR1 ENHRY, CDR2 SYGVKD. Trimming took 0 bases from V and 10 from J; bases not matched to a gene: 18. The CDR3 DNA reads as TGTGCCATCAGTGAGTCGGGAACGAGCTCACGAAGAGCGGGGGAGCAGTTCTTC. Protein product: CAISESGTSSRRAGEQFF.

This clone was counted only a few times. V and J are TRBV5-8 and TRBJ2-2; TRBD2 agrees at 11 bases. Per the germline V gene, CDR1 is SGHTS and CDR2 is YDEGEE. The V and J ends lost 4 bases and 5 bases, in that order; junction bases with no gene match: 13. CDR3 length equals 18 residues. Here the CDR3 DNA reads TGTGCCAGCAGCGACTTTATAGCGGGAGGGGGCCCAACCGGGGAGCTGTTTTTT. Its translation is CASSDFIAGGGPTGELFF.

The genes are TRBV27 and TRBJ2-2; 14 bases are shared with TRBD2. Germline CDR1 and CDR2: MNHEY and SMNVEV (reference sequence). The CDR3 has 16 amino acids. V gave up 5 bases and J gave up 6 bases; unmatched junction bases: 5. CDR3 coding DNA: TGTGCCAGCAGTCCGGGACTAGCGGGAGCCGCCGGGGAGCTGTTTTTT. This encodes CASSPGLAGAAGELFF.

The V gene is TRBV7-9, the J gene TRBJ1-1; D is possibly TRBD1 (5 bases). Trimming shortened V by 5 bases and J by 4 bases, and 11 bases separated the two germline ends. The CDR3 has 13 residues. CDR1 is SEHNR, CDR2 FQNEAQ, per germline (reference sequence). The CDR3 DNA reads TGTGCCAGCAGCCCAGGGTTGGGCACTGAAGCTTTCTTT. Translation: CASSPGLGTEAFF.

The CDR3 sequence is CASRMDRGAGELFF. In DNA form, the CDR3 reads TGCGCCAGCAGGATGGACAGGGGCGCCGGGGAGCTGTTTTTT. This chain uses TRBV5-1 with TRBJ2-2, with 9 nucleotides matching TRBD1. The germline V gene has CDR1 SGHRS and CDR2 YFSETQ. The CDR3 is 14 amino acids. J lost 6 bases, V lost 5 bases, and 5 bases had no gene match.

This chain uses TRBV5-4 with TRBJ1-1; no reliable D call. V gave up 0 bases and J gave up 0 bases, with 6 bases separating them. The germline V gene encodes CDR1 SGHNT and CDR2 YYREEE (reference sequence). The CDR3 consists of 14 residues. CDR3 residues: CASSLDRLNTEAFF. CDR3 coding DNA: TGTGCCAGCAGCTTGGACAGATTGAACACTGAAGCTTTCTTT.

Only one count was recorded for this clone. The V call is TRBV15, the J call TRBJ2-3; D gene ambiguous. Germline assignment: CDR1 LNHNV and CDR2 YYDKDF (reference sequence). The CDR3 is made up of 16 amino acids. Trimming pared 2 bases from V and 1 base from J, leaving 13 bases between. CDR3 sequence: CATSRRLSLGTDTQYF. The CDR3 bases are TGTGCCACCAGCAGACGGCTTAGCCTCGGCACAGATACGCAGTATTTT. Using reference TRBV15 and TRBJ2-3 for the parts outside the CDR3, the full variable domain is DAMVIQNPRYQVTQFGKPVTLSCSQTLNHNVMYWYQQKSSQAPKLLFHYYDKDFNNEADTPDNFQSRRPNTSFCFLDIRSPGLGDTAMYLCATSRRLSLGTDTQYFGPGTRLTVL.

The chain has TRBV7-8 and TRBJ2-1; no clear D gene. This CDR3 comprises 15 residues. V lost 5 bases and J lost 7, with 18 bases in between. Germline CDR1 and CDR2: SGHVS and FQNEAQ. CDR3: CASSPRVSPRNEQFF. The CDR3 nucleotides read TGTGCCAGCAGCCCCCGGGTCTCCCCCCGGAATGAGCAGTTCTTC.

This clone turned up a few times. This chain uses TRBV19 with TRBJ2-2; 7 bases map to TRBD2. Trimming at V came to 7 bases and at J to 6 bases, leaving 11 bases not matched to a gene. The CDR3 is made up of 15 amino acids. Germline CDR1 reads LNHDA; CDR2 reads SQIVND (reference sequence). CDR3 nucleotide sequence: TGTGCCAGTATATTAGGGGCGGGAGTTCCCGGGGAGCTGTTTTTT. This translates into CASILGAGVPGELFF.

The chain has TRBV14 and TRBJ1-1, with D maybe TRBD1 (6 bases). The germline V gene encodes CDR1 SGHDN and CDR2 FVKESK. V was trimmed by 0 bases and J by 8 bases, leaving 10 bases between them. There are 13 residues in the CDR3. CDR3 sequence: CASSQDIDREAFF. In nucleotides, the CDR3 is TGTGCCAGCAGCCAAGATATTGACAGGGAAGCTTTCTTT.

The chain uses TRBV28 and TRBJ1-1, with TRBD1 matching 8 bases. The CDR3 is 13 amino acids. CDR1 and CDR2 (germline): MDHEN, SYDVKM. V trimming: 8 bases; J trimming: 4 bases; junction bases outside the gene matches: 6. For the CDR3, the DNA is TGTGCCAGCTCCCGTGACAGGGGCACTGAAGCTTTCTTT. Amino acid sequence: CASSRDRGTEAFF.

This clone was observed a single time. CDR3 DNA sequence: TGTGCCAGCAGCTTGACAGGCCGTGGTGAAAAACTGTTTTTT. Its translation is CASSLTGRGEKLFF. V gene TRBV5-5 combines with J gene TRBJ1-4, with D possibly matching TRBD1 (5 bases). This CDR3 comprises 14 residues. Deletions cut 1 base from V and 7 bases from J, with 11 bases between. CDR1 and CDR2 (germline): SGHKS, YYEKEE (reference sequence).

The V gene is TRBV30, the J gene TRBJ2-2; TRBD2 matches at 13 bases. The V gene end was trimmed by 5 bases and the J gene end by 4 bases; junction bases not matched to a gene: 10. This CDR3 region has 17 residues. Germline CDR1 and CDR2: GTSNPN and SVGIG (reference sequence). As DNA, the CDR3 is TGTGCCTGGGGCAACGGACTAGCGGGAGCCTTCACCGGGGAGCTGTTTTTT. It translates to CAWGNGLAGAFTGELFF.

V and J are TRBV7-2 and TRBJ2-1, with D uncertain. This CDR3 has 13 amino acids. V was shortened by 5 bases and J by 2 bases, with 7 bases between the two germline ends. In germline, CDR1 is SGHTA, CDR2 FQGNSA. Written as DNA, the CDR3 is TGTGCCAGCAGCATAGGTACCTACAATGAGCAGTTCTTC. Its protein product is CASSIGTYNEQFF.

The V gene is TRBV11-2, the J gene TRBJ1-2; 12 bases are shared with TRBD1. CDR1 and CDR2 (germline): SGHAT, FQNNGV. The CDR3 runs 15 residues. The V segment lost 5 bases and the J segment 7 bases; nucleotides outside the gene matches: 8. The CDR3 protein is CASSTPGQGASGYTF. Here the CDR3 DNA reads TGTGCCAGCAGCACCCCGGGACAGGGGGCGAGTGGCTACACCTTC.

The V gene is TRBV25-1, the J gene TRBJ1-3; D is uncertain. Germline V gives CDR1 MGHDK, CDR2 SYGVNS. The CDR3 sequence is 16 residues long. Trimming removed 8 bases from V and 3 bases from J, with 20 bases in between. DNA of the CDR3: TGTGCCAGCGGTCCCCTGACAAACCGCTATGGAAACACCATATATTTT. Amino acid sequence: CASGPLTNRYGNTIYF.

The chain links TRBV29-1 to TRBJ1-3, with TRBD1 matching 8 bases. The CDR3 loop spans 15 amino acids. CDR1 is SQVTM and CDR2 is ANQGSEA in the germline V gene. The V gene end was trimmed by 5 bases and the J gene end by 0 bases; junction bases not matched to a gene: 6. The CDR3 DNA reads TGCAGCGTTCTAGACAGGGGCCACTCTGGAAACACCATATATTTT. Its translation is CSVLDRGHSGNTIYF.

J is TRBJ2-1 and V is TRBV7-3; 7 bases match TRBD1. The CDR3 extends over 16 amino acids. After removal of 8 bases from V and 6 bases from J, the junction contained 16 bases not matched to a gene. Germline CDR1 is SGHTA and CDR2 is FQGTGA. The CDR3 is CASSPPGGFRTNEQFF. Here the CDR3 DNA reads TGTGCCAGCTCCCCCCCAGGGGGTTTTCGGACCAATGAGCAGTTCTTC.

The chain has TRBV21-1 and TRBJ1-4. TRBV21-1 is a known pseudogene. CDR3 length: 19 amino acids. The CDR3 is CASSKALFVPRATNEKLFF. DNA for the CDR3: TGTGCCAGCAGCAAAGCGCTTTTCGTCCCCCGGGCAACTAATGAAAAACTGTTTTTT.

In DNA, the CDR3 is TGTGCCAGCGGGCCGGGAGGGGACGAAAAACTGTTTTTT. It yields the protein CASGPGGDEKLFF. V gene TRBV5-4 combines with J gene TRBJ1-4; possibly TRBD1 for D (5 bases). V lost 7 bases to trimming and J lost 8 bases, with 15 bases between them. This CDR3 comprises 13 residues. Per germline, CDR1 SGHNT and CDR2 YYREEE (reference sequence).

The V and J genes are TRBV6-5 and TRBJ1-3, with D perhaps matching TRBD1 (6 bases). The CDR3 loop spans 15 amino acids. The V and J ends lost 6 bases and 0 bases respectively, with 12 bases between them. Germline CDR1 MNHEY, CDR2 SVGAGI. Here the CDR3 DNA reads TGTGCCAGCAGCCGGACAGTACCCTCTGGAAACACCATATATTTT. This encodes CASSRTVPSGNTIYF.

The rearrangement joins TRBV5-1 to TRBJ1-4; TRBD1 agrees at 9 bases. This CDR3 has 16 amino acids. Germline V gene data show CDR1 as SGHRS and CDR2 as YFSETQ. J was trimmed by 7 bases and V by 0 bases; bases with no gene match: 7. The chain's CDR3 is CASSLGTGEFGEKLFF. In nucleotides, the CDR3 is TGCGCCAGCAGCTTGGGGACAGGGGAATTTGGTGAAAAACTGTTTTTT.

The chain has TRBV9 and TRBJ2-2; TRBD1 is a possible D gene (6 bases). The germline gives CDR1 SGDLS, CDR2 YYNGEE. The CDR3 loop spans 14 amino acids. Trimming shortened V by 0 bases and J by 6 bases, and 9 bases separated the two germline ends. The CDR3 DNA follows: TGTGCCAGCAGCGTAGAGGGGGTTCCCGGGGAGCTGTTTTTT. Translating it yields CASSVEGVPGELFF.

The chain links TRBV9 to TRBJ1-1; 9 nucleotides line up with TRBD1. Trimming removed 2 bases from V and 4 bases from J; junction bases left unmatched: 3. Germline loops: CDR1 SGDLS, CDR2 YYNGEE. This CDR3 comprises 14 residues. The chain's CDR3 is CASSVATGGTEAFF. The CDR3 nucleotides are TGTGCCAGCAGCGTCGCGACAGGGGGCACTGAAGCTTTCTTT.

The J gene is TRBJ2-7, the V gene TRBV28, with D maybe TRBD1 (6 bases). The CDR3 is 12 residues long. The V end was cut by 10 bases, the J end by 7 bases, with 17 bases between. CDR1 and CDR2 (germline): MDHEN, SYDVKM. This CDR3 is CATRLRGGEQYF. As DNA, the CDR3 is TGTGCCACTCGACTCAGGGGTGGGGAGCAGTACTTC.

This clone was observed a single time. The rearrangement uses TRBV6-5 and TRBJ2-2, with a possible D match to TRBD2 (5 bases). Germline CDR1 reads MNHEY; CDR2 reads SVGAGI. The CDR3 contains 15 residues. V was clipped by 0 bases and J by 5 bases, with 10 bases between them. The CDR3 spells CASSYSTGNTGELFF. The CDR3 DNA reads as TGTGCCAGCAGTTACTCGACGGGGAATACCGGGGAGCTGTTTTTT.

This chain's CDR3 is CASSLGGDRNYEQYF. The DNA of the CDR3 is TGTGCCAGCAGCTTGGGGGGTGATCGGAATTACGAGCAGTACTTC. The chain links TRBV9 to TRBJ2-7; D might be TRBD2 (6 bases). V was shortened by 4 bases and J by 4 bases, with 18 bases between the two germline ends. Per the germline V gene, CDR1 is SGDLS and CDR2 is YYNGEE. This CDR3 has 15 residues.

The chain uses TRBV5-1 and TRBJ1-4, with D perhaps matching TRBD1 (5 bases). Germline lookup yields CDR1 SGHRS and CDR2 YFSETQ. The CDR3 contains 15 residues. The V end lost 5 bases, the J end lost 0 bases, and 11 bases lay between the germline ends. The CDR3 is CASRPRGSTNEKLFF. Here the CDR3 DNA reads TGCGCCAGCAGGCCCCGGGGGTCAACTAATGAAAAACTGTTTTTT. The full variable domain, its missing parts supplied by reference TRBV5-1 and TRBJ1-4, is KAGVTQTPRYLIKTRGQQVTLSCSPISGHRSVSWYQQTPGQGLQFLFEYFSETQRNKGNFPGRFSGRQFSNSRSEMNVSTLELGDSALYLCASRPRGSTNEKLFFGSGTQLSVL.